The entry below describes one T cell receptor beta chain. Its specificity is unknown. In the PCR, 60 Vbeta and 13 Jbeta primers were used. TCRdb's copy holds only in-frame clones and misses some; the assay was immunoSEQ multiplex PCR. The sample consists of roughly 120,000 clones, 80% to 90% of them appearing once. The ends were cut back, 5 bases at V and 5 bases at J, with 16 bases in the middle. The germline CDR1 and CDR2 sequences are LNHDA and SQIVND (reference sequence). The CDR3 extends over 15 amino acids. The record originates from a study of cytomegalovirus exposure and HLA in healthy donors. Study-wide results and limits: Some segments of the V type, notably TRBV6-2 and TRBV6-3, were excluded as indistinguishable. As a later analysis revealed, the rate of TCR association differed by HLA locus, with DRB1 most and HLA-C fewest. Diagnosis of cytomegalovirus status made by the classifier reportedly showed high specificity and sensitivity.

Donors counted as nominally healthy when sampled, yet unrecorded immune exposures were likely. Material for sequencing was PBMCs. V is TRBV19 and J is TRBJ1-5; TRBD1 might be the D (6 bases). This TCR was recovered from a male donor in good health and CMV-seropositive. The CDR3 coding sequence is TGTGCCAGTAGTTTCGAACCGGGACACCATCAGCCCCAGCATTTT. Translated, it gives CASSFEPGHHQPQHF.